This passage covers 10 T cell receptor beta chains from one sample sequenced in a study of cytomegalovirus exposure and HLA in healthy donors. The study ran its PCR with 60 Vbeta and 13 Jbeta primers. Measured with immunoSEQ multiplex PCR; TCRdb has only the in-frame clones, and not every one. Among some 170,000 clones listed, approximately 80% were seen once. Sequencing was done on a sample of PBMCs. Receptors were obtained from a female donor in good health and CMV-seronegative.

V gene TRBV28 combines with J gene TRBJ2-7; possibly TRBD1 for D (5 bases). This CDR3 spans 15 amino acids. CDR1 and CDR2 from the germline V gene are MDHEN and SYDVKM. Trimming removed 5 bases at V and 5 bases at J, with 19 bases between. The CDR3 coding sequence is TGTGCCAGCAGTCCCCCTGACAGAATCCCTAACGAGCAGTACTTC. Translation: CASSPPDRIPNEQYF.

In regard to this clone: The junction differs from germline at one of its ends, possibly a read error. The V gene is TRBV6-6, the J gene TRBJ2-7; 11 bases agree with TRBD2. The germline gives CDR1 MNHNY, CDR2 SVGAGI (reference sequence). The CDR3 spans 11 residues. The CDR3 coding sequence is TGTGCCAGTGGACTAGCGGGCCTATCCCACTTC. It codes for CASGLAGLSHF.

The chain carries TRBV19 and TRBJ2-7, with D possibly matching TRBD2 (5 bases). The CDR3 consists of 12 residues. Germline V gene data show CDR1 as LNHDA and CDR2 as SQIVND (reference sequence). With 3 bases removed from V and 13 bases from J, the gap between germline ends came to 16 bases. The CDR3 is CASSIKAGYPYF. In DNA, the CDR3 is TGTGCCAGTAGTATTAAGGCGGGTTACCCTTACTTC.

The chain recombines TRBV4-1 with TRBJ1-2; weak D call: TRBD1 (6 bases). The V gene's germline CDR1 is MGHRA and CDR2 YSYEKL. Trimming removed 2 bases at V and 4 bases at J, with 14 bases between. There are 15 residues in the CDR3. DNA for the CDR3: TGCGCCAGCAGCCAACTTCAAGGGGGAACCTATGGCTACACCTTC. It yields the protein CASSQLQGGTYGYTF.

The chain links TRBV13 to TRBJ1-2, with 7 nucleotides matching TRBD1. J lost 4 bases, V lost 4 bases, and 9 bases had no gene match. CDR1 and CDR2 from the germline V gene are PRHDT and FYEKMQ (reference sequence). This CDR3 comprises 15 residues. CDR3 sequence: CASSSGQDETYGYTF. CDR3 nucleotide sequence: TGTGCCAGCAGCTCAGGACAGGATGAGACCTATGGCTACACCTTC.

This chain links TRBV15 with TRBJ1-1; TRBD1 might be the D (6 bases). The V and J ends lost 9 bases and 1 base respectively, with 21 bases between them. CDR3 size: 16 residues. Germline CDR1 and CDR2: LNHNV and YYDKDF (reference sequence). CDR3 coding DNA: TGTGCCACACCAGGGGACCCCTATTTTAAGAACACTGAAGCTTTCTTT. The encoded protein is CATPGDPYFKNTEAFF.

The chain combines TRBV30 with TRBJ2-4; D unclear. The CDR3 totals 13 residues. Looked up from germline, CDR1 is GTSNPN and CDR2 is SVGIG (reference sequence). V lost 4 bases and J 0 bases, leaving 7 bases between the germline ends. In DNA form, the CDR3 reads TGTGCCTGGAACCCACTAGCCAAAAACATTCAGTACTTC. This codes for CAWNPLAKNIQYF.

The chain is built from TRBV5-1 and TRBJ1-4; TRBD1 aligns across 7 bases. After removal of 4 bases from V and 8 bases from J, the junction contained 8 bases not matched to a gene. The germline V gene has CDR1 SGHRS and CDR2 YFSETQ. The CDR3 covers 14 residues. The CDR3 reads CASSRTGEDEKLFF. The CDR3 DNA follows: TGCGCCAGCAGCCGCACAGGGGAGGACGAAAAACTGTTTTTT.

The CDR3 sequence is CASSPGNRVAIGTEAFF. Written as DNA, the CDR3 is TGTGCCAGCAGCCCAGGGAACAGGGTTGCAATTGGCACTGAAGCTTTCTTT. The V and J genes are TRBV7-2 and TRBJ1-1; tentative D call: TRBD1 (6 bases). V was cut by 5 bases and J by 4 bases, with 23 bases left in between. Germline V lookup: CDR1 SGHTA, CDR2 FQGNSA. This CDR3 region has 17 residues.

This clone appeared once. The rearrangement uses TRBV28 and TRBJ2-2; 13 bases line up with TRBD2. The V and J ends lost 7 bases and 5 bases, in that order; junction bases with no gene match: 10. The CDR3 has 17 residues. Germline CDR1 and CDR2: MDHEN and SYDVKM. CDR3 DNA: TGTGCCAGCACCGCCTCGACTAGCGGGGGGTCGACCGGGGAGCTGTTTTTT. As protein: CASTASTSGGSTGELFF.